This entry lists 20 T cell receptor beta chains sequenced from one sample in a study of blood T cell repertoires in COVID-19. The table came from immunoSEQ multiplex PCR; TCRdb's copy has only in-frame clones and leaves some out. The sample includes tens of thousands of clones, roughly 82% seen only once; the top ten take 14%. Sequenced material: peripheral blood. Every receptor here comes from a man aged 50-59 years with active or convalescent COVID-19.

This sequence joins TRBV5-1 and TRBJ2-7; 12 nucleotides agree with TRBD1. Germline assignment: CDR1 SGHRS and CDR2 YFSETQ. V gave up 4 bases and J gave up 4 bases; unmatched junction bases: 3. The CDR3 is made up of 14 amino acids. The CDR3 DNA sequence: TGCGCCAGCAGCAGGGACAGGGGGCCGTACGAGCAGTACTTC. Amino acid sequence: CASSRDRGPYEQYF.

This chain uses TRBV5-1 with TRBJ2-5, with 8 bases lining up with TRBD2. V shed 0 bases, J shed 1 base, and the junction held 5 bases outside the gene matches. CDR1 is SGHRS and CDR2 is YFSETQ in the germline V gene. The CDR3 runs 16 residues. CDR3 sequence reads: CASSLDAGGLQETQYF. The CDR3 DNA reads TGCGCCAGCAGCTTGGATGCGGGGGGCCTCCAAGAGACCCAGTACTTC.

The chain couples TRBV6-6 to TRBJ1-1; 7 bases map to TRBD1. The germline CDR1 and CDR2 sequences are MNHNY and SVGAGI (reference sequence). V lost 0 bases to trimming and J lost 3 bases; unmatched junction nucleotides: 4. The CDR3 sequence is 15 residues long. This CDR3 reads CASSYSSGGDTEAFF. The CDR3 nucleotides are TGTGCCAGCAGTTACTCGTCAGGGGGAGACACTGAAGCTTTCTTT.

V usage is TRBV5-1 and J usage is TRBJ2-5; D uncertain. Germline CDR1 is SGHRS and CDR2 is YFSETQ. The CDR3 runs 13 residues. The germline V and J ends were trimmed by 4 bases and 2 bases, with 9 bases remaining between them. CDR3 residues: CASSVTMQETQYF. CDR3 nucleotides: TGCGCCAGCAGCGTGACAATGCAAGAGACCCAGTACTTC.

The chain links TRBV13 to TRBJ1-1; TRBD1 matches at 12 bases. V gave up 4 bases and J gave up 5 bases; unmatched junction bases: 8. The germline V gene has CDR1 PRHDT and CDR2 FYEKMQ (reference sequence). CDR3 length: 16 amino acids. The CDR3 protein is CASSSGTGGTGTEAFF. Written as DNA, the CDR3 is TGTGCCAGCAGCTCCGGGACAGGGGGCACGGGGACTGAAGCTTTCTTT.

V is TRBV7-2 and J is TRBJ1-5, with D perhaps matching TRBD1 (5 bases). Trimming took 1 base from V and 5 from J, leaving 9 bases between them. The CDR3 is 14 residues long. Germline V gene lookup returns CDR1 SGHTA and CDR2 FQGNSA. CDR3 sequence (DNA): TGTGCCAGCAGCTTAGGGGCAGGGTATCAGCCCCAGCATTTT. This encodes CASSLGAGYQPQHF. Variable domain in full (rest from reference TRBV7-2 and TRBJ1-5): GAGVSQSPSNKVTEKGKDVELRCDPISGHTALYWYRQSLGQGLEFLIYFQGNSAPDKSGLPSDRFSAERTGGSVSTLTIQRTQQEDSAVYLCASSLGAGYQPQHFGDGTRLSIL.

The gene calls are TRBV4-1 and TRBJ1-2; 8 nucleotides match TRBD1. CDR1 and CDR2 (germline): MGHRA, YSYEKL. Trimming cost V 4 bases and J 5 bases; bases outside gene matches: 18. The CDR3 spans 18 residues. The chain's CDR3 is CASSRRENLGQGDYGYTF. CDR3 in DNA: TGCGCCAGCAGCCGCCGGGAGAACTTAGGACAGGGTGATTATGGCTACACCTTC.

The chain recombines TRBV5-1 with TRBJ2-7; maybe TRBD1 (5 bases). V dropped 0 bases and J dropped 1 base, with 11 bases sitting between them. Germline V CDR1 and CDR2: SGHRS, YFSETQ. The CDR3 extends over 15 amino acids. The CDR3 DNA reads as TGCGCCAGCAGCTTGGCATTGGACATGTCCTACGAGCAGTACTTC. This sequence encodes CASSLALDMSYEQYF. The complete variable domain, with remaining parts taken from reference TRBV5-1 and TRBJ2-7, reads KAGVTQTPRYLIKTRGQQVTLSCSPISGHRSVSWYQQTPGQGLQFLFEYFSETQRNKGNFPGRFSGRQFSNSRSEMNVSTLELGDSALYLCASSLALDMSYEQYFGPGTRLTVT.

This clone was detected only a few times. This chain connects TRBV23-1 to TRBJ1-5, with 12 bases fitting TRBD1. TRBV23-1 is an ORF for which the function is uncertain. The CDR3 runs 18 residues. Losses at the gene ends were 2 bases for V and 2 bases for J; bases not matched to a gene: 7. CDR3: CASSQGTGGAKGNQPQHF. CDR3 coding DNA: TGCGCCAGCAGTCAAGGGACAGGGGGCGCAAAGGGCAATCAGCCCCAGCATTTT.

The V gene is TRBV5-1, the J gene TRBJ1-1, with D uncertain. Trimming pared 1 base from V and 2 bases from J, leaving 3 bases between. There are 12 residues in the CDR3. Germline V gene sequence: CDR1 SGHRS, CDR2 YFSETQ. The CDR3 region has the DNA TGCGCCAGCAGCTTGTCTAACACTGAAGCTTTCTTT. This encodes CASSLSNTEAFF.

The rearrangement joins TRBV6-5 to TRBJ1-1, with a tentative D call TRBD1 (5 bases). Germline-derived CDR1 and CDR2 are MNHEY and SVGAGI. Trimming removed 4 bases at V and 10 bases at J, with 16 bases between. The CDR3 is 13 amino acids. The CDR3 protein is CASSSYRGVGAFF. The DNA of the CDR3 is TGTGCCAGCAGTTCATATCGGGGGGTAGGAGCTTTCTTT.

The chain couples TRBV6-4 to TRBJ2-2; TRBD1 matches at 10 bases. The CDR3 consists of 16 residues. Per germline, CDR1 MRHNA and CDR2 SNTAGT. Losses at the gene ends were 4 bases for V and 3 bases for J; bases not matched to a gene: 5. The CDR3 here is CASSATGTGDTGELFF. The CDR3 region has the DNA TGTGCCAGCAGTGCTACCGGGACAGGGGACACCGGGGAGCTGTTTTTT.

The CDR3, as DNA: TGTGCCAGCAGCCAAGAGGGGGGGATGAACACTGAAGCTTTCTTT. This sequence encodes CASSQEGGMNTEAFF. The V call is TRBV3-1 (or the pseudogene TRBV3-2), the J call TRBJ1-1, with D possibly matching TRBD1 (5 bases). The CDR3 consists of 15 residues. Trimming left V 0 bases short and J 0 bases short, with 8 bases between. CDR1 and CDR2 (germline): LGHDT, YNNKEL (reference sequence).

This sequence joins TRBV7-2 and TRBJ2-5, with D possibly being TRBD2 (5 bases). The germline CDR1 and CDR2 sequences are SGHTA and FQGNSA. The CDR3 runs to 15 residues. Deletions cut 5 bases from V and 1 base from J, with 14 bases between. As DNA, the CDR3 is TGTGCCAGCAGCGCACTCTCTAGCTCCCAAGAGACCCAGTACTTC. It is translated as CASSALSSSQETQYF.

This sequence joins TRBV5-6 and TRBJ1-3; D uncertain. The germline V and J ends were trimmed by 3 bases and 7 bases, with 11 bases remaining between them. The V gene's germline CDR1 is SGHDT and CDR2 YYEEEE. The CDR3 length is 13 residues. CDR3 nucleotides: TGTGCCAGCAGCTCGGTAATGGTCAACACCATATATTTT. Translation: CASSSVMVNTIYF.

The genes are TRBV13 and TRBJ2-7; D unresolved. This CDR3 is 16 amino acids long. The ends were cut back, 5 bases at V and 2 bases at J, with 19 bases in the middle. Germline CDR1 reads PRHDT; CDR2 reads FYEKMQ (reference sequence). CDR3 sequence reads: CASSPRVSSSTYEQYF. The CDR3 nucleotides read TGTGCCAGCAGCCCCCGGGTCTCATCCAGCACCTACGAGCAGTACTTC.

This chain connects TRBV7-9 to TRBJ1-5; D may be TRBD1 (5 bases). V gave up 1 base and J gave up 7 bases, with 14 bases separating them. The CDR3 has 15 residues. In germline, CDR1 is SEHNR, CDR2 FQNEAQ (reference sequence). The CDR3 DNA reads as TGTGCCAGCAGCTTAGGTCGTGGGGAGGGGCAGCCCCAGCATTTT. Translation: CASSLGRGEGQPQHF.

V and J are TRBV6-1 and TRBJ2-4; TRBD1 matches at 9 bases. The junction had 10 bases not matched to a gene; V was cut back by 5 bases and J by 8 bases. Germline-derived CDR1 and CDR2 are MNHNS and SASEGT. The CDR3 is 15 amino acids. The CDR3 region is CASSLTGTGRDIQYF. The CDR3 DNA is TGTGCCAGCAGTTTGACCGGGACAGGGCGCGACATTCAGTACTTC.

The chain employs TRBV7-2 and TRBJ1-1; D is unclear. V was cut by 3 bases and J by 0 bases, with 11 bases left in between. Germline V gives CDR1 SGHTA, CDR2 FQGNSA. The CDR3 consists of 15 residues. For the CDR3, the DNA is TGTGCCAGCAGCTTCCTAGGAGCCATGAACACTGAAGCTTTCTTT. Its protein product is CASSFLGAMNTEAFF.

The CDR3 DNA follows: TGTGCCAGCAGTGGCTCGGGACTAGCCGACTCCTCCTACGAGCAGTACTTC. Translation gives CASSGSGLADSSYEQYF. The rearrangement uses TRBV2 and TRBJ2-7; 9 positions agree with TRBD2. Germline V CDR1 and CDR2: SNHLY, FYNNEI. J was trimmed by 0 bases and V by 4 bases; bases with no gene match: 10. The CDR3 totals 17 residues.